The 3 T cell receptor beta chains below were found in one sample sequenced in a study of cytomegalovirus exposure and HLA in healthy donors. TCRdb keeps only in-frame clones here, not all; method: immunoSEQ multiplex PCR. The repertoire holds about 360,000 clones, with 70% to 90% as singletons. The material sequenced was PBMCs. These TCRs come from a woman younger than 30 in good health and CMV-seronegative.

The chain combines TRBV7-3 with TRBJ2-2; 7 bases align to TRBD2. J gave up 6 bases and V 5 bases, and 6 bases lay outside the gene matches. The CDR3 sequence is 14 residues long. Germline V CDR1 and CDR2: SGHTA, FQGTGA. CDR3 in amino acids: CASSQMRESGELFF. The DNA of the CDR3 is TGTGCCAGCAGCCAGATGCGGGAGTCCGGGGAGCTGTTTTTT.

The rearrangement uses TRBV7-9 and TRBJ2-3; D may be TRBD2 (5 bases). The germline V and J ends were trimmed by 6 bases and 2 bases, with 9 bases remaining between them. This CDR3 comprises 13 residues. Germline loops: CDR1 SEHNR, CDR2 FQNEAQ (reference sequence). CDR3 nucleotide sequence: TGTGCCAGCAGAGGCGGGTTCACAGATACGCAGTATTTT. This sequence encodes CASRGGFTDTQYF.

The J gene is TRBJ2-7, the V gene TRBV7-9; 9 bases match TRBD1. Trimming cost V 4 bases and J 5 bases; bases outside gene matches: 9. Per germline, CDR1 SEHNR and CDR2 FQNEAQ (reference sequence). The CDR3 contains 15 residues. This chain's CDR3 is CASSSWGTGNHEQYF. Written as DNA, the CDR3 is TGTGCCAGCAGCTCCTGGGGGACAGGGAATCACGAGCAGTACTTC.